This is a list of T cell receptor beta chains from one sample in a study of beta chain features in type 1 diabetes. Some clones are missing from TCRdb's copy, which holds only in-frame ones; the method was immunoSEQ multiplex PCR. The sample consists of 150,000 to 200,000 clones, about 63% of them appearing once. Sequenced: naive CD4+ T cells from blood. The receptors here all came from a man younger than 40 with type 1 diabetes. Each CDR3 is given with its conserved first and last residue. A D gene is named only where the DNA matches it firmly. Not all rows give a size; the values are once, few, many and, for expanded clones, a class.

clone_size j_call v_call d_call cdr3_aa cdr3_nt
. TRBJ2-3 TRBV5-1 . CATLVRDTQYF TGCGCCACCCTAGTGAGAGATACGCAGTATTTT
. TRBJ2-5 TRBV9 TRBD2 CASSVARTSGGKETQYF TGTGCCAGCAGCGTAGCTAGGACTAGCGGGGGCAAAGAGACCCAGTACTTC
. TRBJ2-5 TRBV15 . CATSSSRGRQDF TGTGCCACCAGCAGTTCCAGAGGCCGTCAAGACTTC
. TRBJ2-2 TRBV7-9 . CASSFTIGGELFF TGTGCCAGCAGCTTCACAATAGGCGGGGAGCTGTTTTTT
. TRBJ2-3 TRBV9 . CASSPQGDTQYF TGTGCCAGCAGCCCCCAGGGAGATACGCAGTATTTT
. TRBJ1-5 TRBV29-1 . CSVVGSWGQPQHF TGCAGCGTTGTCGGCAGTTGGGGACAGCCCCAGCATTTT
. TRBJ2-2 TRBV7-6 . CASGNLAALFF TGTGCCAGCGGAAATCTGGCGGCCCTGTTTTTT
. TRBJ2-2 TRBV7-9 . CAMGQGNTGELFF TGTGCGATGGGGCAGGGTAACACCGGGGAGCTGTTTTTT
. TRBJ2-3 TRBV29-1 TRBD1 CSVTGQGDGTDTQYF TGCAGCGTCACCGGACAGGGGGATGGGACAGATACGCAGTATTTT
. TRBJ2-1 TRBV9 . CASSGRDGSYNEQFF TGTGCCAGCAGCGGCCGGGACGGCTCCTACAATGAGCAGTTCTTC
few TRBJ1-2 TRBV5-1 . CASSLDRNYGYTF TGCGCCAGCAGCTTGGACAGGAACTATGGCTACACCTTC
. TRBJ2-7 TRBV27 TRBD1 CASSLYPPPGQGLYEQYF TGTGCCAGCAGTTTATATCCCCCCCCGGGACAGGGGCTCTACGAGCAGTACTTC
. TRBJ2-2 TRBV7-8 . CASSLANRANTGELFF TGTGCCAGCAGCTTAGCGAACAGGGCCAACACCGGGGAGCTGTTTTTT
. TRBJ2-1 TRBV18 TRBD2 CASSPGTSGINEQFF TGTGCCAGCTCACCAGGGACTAGCGGGATCAATGAGCAGTTCTTC
. TRBJ1-1 TRBV4-3 . CASSLLPQRSTEAFF TGCGCCAGCAGCCTCTTGCCTCAGCGGTCCACTGAAGCTTTCTTT
. TRBJ2-1 TRBV9 TRBD2 CASSPHTGTSIDEQFF TGTGCCAGCAGTCCTCACACCGGGACTAGCATTGATGAGCAGTTCTTC